This T cell receptor beta chain originates from a study of T cells after yellow fever vaccination. Study-wide results and caveats: The appearance of a small share of clonotypes in both CD4 and CD8 compartments was observed. Most clones from primary vaccination were detected again post-booster (approximately 97% CD4, around 88% CD8).

CDR3 size: 15 residues. Trimming pared 3 bases from V and 2 bases from J, leaving 11 bases between. Germline CDR1 SGHTA, CDR2 FQGNSA. Note on this clonotype: Its target is unknown.

One entry per CDR3 protein, called by TCRdb with MiXCR from the 5' RACE reads. The sample has around 320,000 distinct CDR3 sequences; over 3.5% are singletons. The sample was PBMCs, taken 15 days after the yellow fever booster vaccination. The chain carries TRBV7-2 and TRBJ2-1; D not resolved. This TCR derives from a young man who received the YFV17D yellow fever vaccine. DNA of the CDR3: TGTGCCAGCAGCTTGTCGGCAGGAACCTACAATGAGCAGTTCTTC. The encoded protein is CASSLSAGTYNEQFF.